This TCR beta chain originates from a study of PD-1 blockade in classical Hodgkin lymphoma (dated by TCRdb to 2018 to 2020). Study-level background: The study used TCR beta sequencing and CyTOF to define a peripheral blood immune signature of response to PD-1 blockade in classical Hodgkin lymphoma. Broad study findings and their caveats: Only a single clinical trial cohort was studied, and what caused the repertoire differences, possibly disease activity or prior therapy, remained undefined. Baseline TCR diversity was reported to be lower in newly diagnosed patients than in healthy donors and to be lower still in relapsed/refractory patients.

The sample's time point label is to be understood as: newly diagnosed, previously untreated cHL patient sample. Magnetic negative selection with a Miltenyi CD4+ T cell isolation kit was used to purify CD4+ T cells from thawed PBMCs. As a comparison group for the relapsed/refractory trial patients, PBMCs from patients with newly diagnosed, previously untreated classical Hodgkin lymphoma were sequenced. Peripheral blood was collected in 8 mL Vacutainer Cell Preparation Tubes, from which PBMCs were isolated by centrifugation and then cryopreserved. Purified CD4+ and CD8+ fractions were generated only in cases for which an additional PBMC sample was available. Magnetically labelled cells were removed on LS columns in a quadroMACS separator, and the flow-through was retained as the purified fraction. To note about this clone: What antigen it recognizes has not been identified. No much larger clonotype is one base removed from it; base qualities were not supplied.

The Qiagen DNeasy kit was used to extract genomic DNA both from unsorted PBMCs and from the negatively selected CD4+ and CD8+ fractions. TCR beta CDR3 regions were amplified by immunoSEQ multiplex PCR using primers annealing to V and J segments. A synthetic immune receptor repertoire was used to minimize amplification bias, and remaining bias was computationally removed after sequencing. As for how the authors treated the data: Repertoire diversity was quantified as the Shannon entropy index using custom Python scripts. Unsorted, CD4+ and CD8+ repertoires were analyzed separately, except for combined analyses in which CD4+ and CD8+ sequences were merged in silico. TCRdb took this table from immuneACCESS and kept in-frame rearrangements with V and J called. Such tables lack part of the clones; where checked against another copy, unresolved V genes explain under half of the gap, and the rest is unexplained. That table supplies the V and J calls and clone size; D and trimming were determined from the DNA. The sample table records under 40,000 clones; about 88% of these occur just once. The biggest ten clones account for 1.2% of the sample.

The clonotype comes from a human donor with classical Hodgkin lymphoma. Material for sequencing was CD4+ T cells from blood.

The CDR3 region reads CASSAGGRGGTDTQYF. The nucleotides read TGTGCCAGCAGTGCGGGGGGCCGAGGAGGCACAGATACGCAGTATTTT. The chain is encoded by TRBV25-1 joined to TRBJ2-3; tentative D gene TRBD2, with 7 bases matching. CDR1 and CDR2 are drawn from the germline V gene: MGHDK, SYGVNS. The cysteine opens and the phenylalanine closes a CDR3 of 16 amino acids. Of the read, only the CDR3 DNA is kept; its 48 bases are in frame from base 1. V is clipped by 4 bases and J by 1 base, and the sequence between their germline boundaries is 15 bases long.